This entry is about one TCR beta chain. The antigen remains undetermined. These data belong to a study of immune evolution from preneoplasia to lung adenocarcinoma. Germline CDR1 reads SGHDT; CDR2 reads YYEEEE. This CDR3 is built from 15 residues. With 4 bases clipped from V and 2 bases from J, the junction kept 5 bases outside the gene matches. Study outcomes and limitations: Compared with EGFR-mutant or double wild-type lesions, KRAS-mutant nodules were more clonal.

The assay was immunoSEQ multiplex PCR, and TCRdb's table has in-frame clones only and misses some. This table has about 8,600 clones, around 80% appearing once. The sequencing sample was made of FFPE lung adenocarcinoma in situ tissue. The chain couples TRBV5-6 to TRBJ1-4; 7 positions agree with TRBD1. The receptor comes from a person aged 55-80 years with lung adenocarcinoma. The CDR3, as DNA: TGTGCCAGCAGCCTGGGACAGCCTACTAATGAAAAACTGTTTTTT. Translated, it gives CASSLGQPTNEKLFF.